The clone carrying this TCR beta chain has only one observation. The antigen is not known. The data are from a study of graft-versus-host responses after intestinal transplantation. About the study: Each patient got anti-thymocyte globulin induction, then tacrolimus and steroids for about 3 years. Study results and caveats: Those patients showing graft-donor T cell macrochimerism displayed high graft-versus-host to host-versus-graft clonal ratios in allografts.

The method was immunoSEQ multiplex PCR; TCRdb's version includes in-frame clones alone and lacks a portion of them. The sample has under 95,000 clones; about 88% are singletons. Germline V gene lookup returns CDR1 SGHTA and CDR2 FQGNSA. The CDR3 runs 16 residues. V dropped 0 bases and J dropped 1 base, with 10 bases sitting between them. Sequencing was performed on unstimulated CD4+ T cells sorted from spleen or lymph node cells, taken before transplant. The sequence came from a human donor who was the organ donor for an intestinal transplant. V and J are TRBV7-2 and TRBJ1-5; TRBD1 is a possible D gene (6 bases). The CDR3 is CASSLAPTGSNQPQHF. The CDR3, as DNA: TGTGCCAGCAGCTTAGCCCCCACAGGGAGCAATCAGCCCCAGCATTTT.